This T cell receptor (beta chain) is from a study of a mutant IDH1 vaccine in newly diagnosed glioma. Study-wide background: Radiotherapy alone preceded vaccination by 4-6 weeks; alternatively, vaccination started with temozolomide cycles. Treated patients were roughly 62% male, about 38% female, mean age 40.4 years.

TCRdb keeps only in-frame clones here, not all; method: immunoSEQ multiplex PCR. Of some 66,000 clones in the sample, approximately 81% were seen once. Described time point: week 35, safety follow-up. The investigators gave 300 ug of mutant IDH1 20-mer peptide in each vaccine dose, together with topical imiquimod. New WHO grade 3 or 4 IDH1-mutant, ATRX-lost astrocytomas were present in all donors. As regards this clone: Its antigen is still unknown.

Study-wide points: Whatever changes occurred in top peripheral T cell clonotypes seemed unrelated to pseudoprogression.

The receptor's source is a man in his thirties or forties with glioma. The material was PBMCs, obtained from a glioma patient whose treatment included an IDH1 peptide vaccine.

This CDR3 reads CATSRVGYSNQPQHF. DNA for the CDR3: TGTGCCACCAGCAGAGTTGGGTATAGCAATCAGCCCCAGCATTTT. The chain is built from TRBV15 and TRBJ1-5; no reliable D call. CDR1 is LNHNV, CDR2 YYDKDF, per germline (reference sequence). The length of the CDR3 is 15 residues. V dropped 1 base and J dropped 0 bases, with 7 bases sitting between them.